These T cell receptor beta chains were read from a single sample in a study of blood T cells in healthy people across ages. TCRdb passed the 5' RACE reads through MiXCR, listing each CDR3 protein once. The data show 700,000 to 900,000 distinct CDR3 sequences, with less than 70% seen just once and approximately 40% held by the top ten. The sequenced material came from blood. Receptors originate from an elderly man in good health. Both conserved end residues are part of each CDR3. The D gene is left open where the match is weak. A row's size may be missing; if present it is once, few, many or a size class.

V	size	length	D	J	DNA	CDR3
TRBV29-1	-	13	-	TRBJ2-1	TGCAGCGGAGACCCCTCGGGGAGCAATGAGCAGTTCTTC	CSGDPSGSNEQFF
TRBV7-3	few	18	TRBD1	TRBJ2-6	TGTGCCAGCAGCTCATGGACAGGGGCAAGCTCTGGGGCCAACGTCCTGACTTTC	CASSSWTGASSGANVLTF
TRBV25-1	-	13	-	TRBJ1-2	TGTGCCAGCGGGGGGGCTATTGGCTATGGCTACACCTTC	CASGGAIGYGYTF
TRBV29-1	few	13	TRBD2	TRBJ2-3	TGCAGCGTGGCCCGGGGGGGCACAGATACGCAGTATTTT	CSVARGGTDTQYF
TRBV18	-	17	TRBD2	TRBJ2-5	TGTGCCAGCTCACCCCTCCCCAGCGGGAGGGCCCAAGAGACCCAGTACTTC	CASSPLPSGRAQETQYF
TRBV3-1	once	15	-	TRBJ2-7	TGTGCCAGCAGCCAAGATCGCGGGCAGTCCAACGAGCAGTACTTC	CASSQDRGQSNEQYF
TRBV13	-	16	TRBD2	TRBJ2-7	TGTGCCAGCAGCTCACTAGCGGGAGGTAACTCCTACGAGCAGTACTTC	CASSSLAGGNSYEQYF
TRBV28	-	16	-	TRBJ2-7	TGTGCCAGCAGTCCCCTTCCCCGCACTAGGTTCTACGAGCAGTACTTC	CASSPLPRTRFYEQYF
TRBV2	-	15	TRBD2	TRBJ2-3	TGTGCCAGCAGGGCCAGACTAGCGGGAGTGGATACGCAGTATTTT	CASRARLAGVDTQYF
TRBV20-1	-	15	TRBD2	TRBJ2-1	TGCAGTGCTAGAGGACTAGCGGGTCCTTACAATGAGCAGTTCTTC	CSARGLAGPYNEQFF
TRBV28	-	14	TRBD2	TRBJ2-3	TGTGCCAGCGGGGGTAGCGGGATGGGTGGATACGCGTATTTT	CASGGSGMGGYAYF
TRBV20-1	few	14	-	TRBJ2-5	TGCAGTGCTAGAGATGCGGGAATCCAAGAGACCCAGTACTTC	CSARDAGIQETQYF
TRBV4-1	-	14	-	TRBJ2-6	TGCGCCAGCAGCCAAGGGATTGGAGCCAACGTCCTGACTTTC	CASSQGIGANVLTF
TRBV9	few	12	-	TRBJ2-5	TGTGCCAGCAGCGTAACCCAAGAGACCCAGTACTTC	CASSVTQETQYF
TRBV6-6	-	13	-	TRBJ1-5	TGTGCCAGCAATGGACCGGGGGGAAAACCCCAGCATTTT	CASNGPGGKPQHF
TRBV11-2	-	16	-	TRBJ2-3	TGTGCCAGCAGCTTAGATGGGGCCAGGACTCACAGATACGCGTATTTT	CASSLDGARTHRYAYF
TRBV9	-	15	TRBD2	TRBJ2-1	TGTGCCGGCAGCTTCACTAGCGGGAGTTACAATGAGCAGTTCTTC	CAGSFTSGSYNEQFF
TRBV18	-	17	-	TRBJ2-3	TGTGCCAGCTCACGTCGGGAAGGAAGCACAGGCACAGATACGCAGTATTTT	CASSRREGSTGTDTQYF
TRBV2	-	13	-	TRBJ1-4	TGTGCCAGCTGCCTGGTTCGTGATGAAAAACTGTTTTTT	CASCLVRDEKLFF
TRBV7-9	-	15	TRBD1	TRBJ2-3	TGTGCCAGCAGCTCTCGACAGGGGAGCACAGATACGCAGTATTTT	CASSSRQGSTDTQYF
TRBV2	-	14	TRBD1	TRBJ1-1	TGTGCCAGCATTCTCGACAGGGGTAACACTGAAGCTTTCTTT	CASILDRGNTEAFF
TRBV24-1	many	14	TRBD2	TRBJ2-1	TGTGCCACCGCGGCTAGCGGGCTGCACAATGAGCAGTTCTTC	CATAASGLHNEQFF
TRBV6-5	few	15	-	TRBJ2-7	TGTGCCAGCAGTTACGGGGCAGGTTCTTCCTACGAGCAGTACTTC	CASSYGAGSSYEQYF